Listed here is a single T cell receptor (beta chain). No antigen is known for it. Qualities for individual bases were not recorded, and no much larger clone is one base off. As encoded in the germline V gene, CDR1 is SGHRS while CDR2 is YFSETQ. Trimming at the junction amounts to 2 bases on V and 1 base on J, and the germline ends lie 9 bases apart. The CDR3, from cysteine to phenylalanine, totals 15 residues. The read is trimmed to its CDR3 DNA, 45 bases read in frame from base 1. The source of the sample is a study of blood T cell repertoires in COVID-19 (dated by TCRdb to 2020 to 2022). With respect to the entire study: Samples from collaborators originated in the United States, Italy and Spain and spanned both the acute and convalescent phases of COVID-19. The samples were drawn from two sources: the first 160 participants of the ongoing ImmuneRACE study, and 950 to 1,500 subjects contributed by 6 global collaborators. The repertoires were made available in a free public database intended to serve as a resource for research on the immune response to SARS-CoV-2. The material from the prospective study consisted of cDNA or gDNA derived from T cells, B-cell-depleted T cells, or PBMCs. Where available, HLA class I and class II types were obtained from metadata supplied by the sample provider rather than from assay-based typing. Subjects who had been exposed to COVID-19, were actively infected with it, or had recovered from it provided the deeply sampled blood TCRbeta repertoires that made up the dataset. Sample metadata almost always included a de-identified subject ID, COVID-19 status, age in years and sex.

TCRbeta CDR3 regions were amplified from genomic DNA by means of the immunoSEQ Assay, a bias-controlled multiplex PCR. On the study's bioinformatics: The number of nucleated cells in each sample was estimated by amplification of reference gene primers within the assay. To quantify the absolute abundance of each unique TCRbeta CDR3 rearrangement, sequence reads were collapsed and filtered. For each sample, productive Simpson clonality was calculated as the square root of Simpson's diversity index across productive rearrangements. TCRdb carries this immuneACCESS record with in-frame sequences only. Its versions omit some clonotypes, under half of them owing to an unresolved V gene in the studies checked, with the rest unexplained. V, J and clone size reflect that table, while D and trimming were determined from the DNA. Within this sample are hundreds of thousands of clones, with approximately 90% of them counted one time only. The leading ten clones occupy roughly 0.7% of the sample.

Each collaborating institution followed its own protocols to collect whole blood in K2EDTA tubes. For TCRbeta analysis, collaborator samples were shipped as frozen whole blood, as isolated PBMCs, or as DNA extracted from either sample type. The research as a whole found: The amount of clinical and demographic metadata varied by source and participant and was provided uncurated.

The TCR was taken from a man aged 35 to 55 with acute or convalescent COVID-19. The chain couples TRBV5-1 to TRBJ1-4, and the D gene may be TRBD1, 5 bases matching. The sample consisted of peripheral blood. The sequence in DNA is TGCGCCAGCAGCTTCCAGGGTCGAACTAATGAAAAACTGTTTTTT. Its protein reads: CASSFQGRTNEKLFF.